The source of this TCR beta chain is a study of beta chain features in type 1 diabetes. General study points: A PCR bias possibly favoring shorter templates would apply equally to patients and controls. A pattern of fewer insertions and more deletions at VDJ junctions was seen in type 1 diabetes patients.

The entirety of the isolated RNA underwent reverse transcription, so expressed TCRB transcripts were sequenced. This table comes from immunoSEQ multiplex PCR, and its TCRdb copy is limited to in-frame clones, with some not included. The sample contains some 330,000 clones, approximately 11% of which appear only once. A sort by CD45RO/CCR7/CD25/CD127/CD95/CD27 yielded CD4+ naive, central memory, regulatory and stem cell-like memory cells. This clone appeared a few times. Its antigen is not identified. The CDR3 length is 14 residues. Between the trimmed V and J ends, which lost 0 bases and 10 bases, there was a span of 16 bases. Per germline, CDR1 GTSNPN and CDR2 SVGIG (reference sequence).

The gene calls are TRBV30 and TRBJ2-1, with D possibly TRBD2 on 6 matching bases. The sequence was collected from a woman aged 25 to 39 in good health. Specimen: naive CD4+ T cells from blood. The CDR3 nucleotides read TGTGCCTGGAGTGTGAGCCGGGGAGGAGGGGAGCAGTTCTTC. This translates into CAWSVSRGGGEQFF.